The 28 T cell receptor beta chains presented below share a single source sample, sequenced in a study of blood T cell repertoires in COVID-19. The assay was immunoSEQ multiplex PCR, and TCRdb's table has in-frame clones only and misses some. Here the sample spans 150,000 or so clones, around 82% being singletons. Sequencing was performed on peripheral blood. These receptors were collected from a man aged 18 to 29 with active or convalescent COVID-19.

The chain is built from TRBV3-1 (or the pseudogene TRBV3-2) and TRBJ2-5; D perhaps matches TRBD1 (5 bases). The V end was cut by 5 bases, the J end by 7 bases, with 20 bases between. The CDR3 covers 15 residues. Germline CDR1 reads LGHDT; CDR2 reads YNNKEL (reference sequence). The CDR3 here is CASSERNSQRGTQYF. CDR3 bases: TGTGCCAGCAGCGAACGGAACAGCCAAAGGGGGACCCAGTACTTC.

Comments on this clone: One end of the junction is discordant with germline, which a read error may explain. The chain uses TRBV5-1 and TRBJ1-1, with D tentatively TRBD1 (5 bases). Germline V gene lookup returns CDR1 SGHRS and CDR2 YFSETQ. This CDR3 region has 12 residues. CDR3 amino acids: CASSLVDTEAFF. The CDR3 DNA is TGCGCCAGCAGCTTGGTGGACACAGAAGCTTTCTTT.

The chain has TRBV6-4 and TRBJ1-6, with TRBD1 matching over 8 bases. Germline CDR1 is MRHNA and CDR2 is SNTAGT. The CDR3 is made up of 15 amino acids. J lost 3 bases, V lost 3 bases, and 1 base had no gene match. The CDR3 loop reads CASSEGQVYNSPLHF. The CDR3 nucleotides are TGTGCCAGCAGTGAGGGACAGGTCTATAATTCACCCCTCCACTTT.

This rearrangement joins TRBV6-4 to TRBJ1-2; 8 bases agree with TRBD1. Losses at the gene ends were 6 bases for V and 4 bases for J; bases not matched to a gene: 10. The CDR3 extends over 15 amino acids. Germline CDR1 MRHNA, CDR2 SNTAGT. CDR3 amino acids: CASSPGQGRGYGYTF. The CDR3 DNA follows: TGTGCCAGCAGCCCCGGACAGGGAAGGGGCTATGGCTACACCTTC.

The chain couples TRBV12-5 to TRBJ2-7; D remains unclear. V was trimmed by 2 bases and J by 2 bases, leaving 13 bases between them. CDR1 is LGHNT, CDR2 FRNRAP, per germline. The CDR3 loop spans 15 amino acids. CDR3 sequence (DNA): TGTGCTAGTGGTTTGCCCCAGAATAGCCCCTACGAGCAGTACTTC. Amino acid sequence: CASGLPQNSPYEQYF.

The rearrangement joins TRBV19 to TRBJ2-7; TRBD2 matches 7 bases. With V trimmed by 10 bases and J by 0 bases, 15 bases remained unmatched. Germline V gene sequence: CDR1 LNHDA, CDR2 SQIVND (reference sequence). This CDR3 spans 16 amino acids. The CDR3 DNA follows: TGTGCCACCAACCAACGGGGGGATTATAACTCCTACGAGCAGTACTTC. It specifies CATNQRGDYNSYEQYF.

The chain combines TRBV29-1 with TRBJ2-7, with TRBD2 identical over 7 bases. Unmatched junction bases numbered 8, after V lost 4 bases and J lost 5 bases. This CDR3 comprises 13 residues. In germline, CDR1 is SQVTM, CDR2 ANQGSEA. CDR3: CSVVGRAGNEQYF. Here the CDR3 DNA reads TGCAGCGTTGTAGGGAGGGCAGGCAACGAGCAGTACTTC.

The V gene is TRBV4-1, the J gene TRBJ1-2; the D gene is possibly TRBD1 (6 bases). The CDR3 length is 15 residues. V was cut by 4 bases and J by 0 bases, with 12 bases left in between. Germline-derived CDR1 and CDR2 are MGHRA and YSYEKL. The chain's CDR3 is CASSPPDRSNYGYTF. The DNA for the CDR3 is TGCGCCAGCAGCCCGCCGGACAGATCTAACTATGGCTACACCTTC.

V and J are TRBV12-3 or TRBV12-4 and TRBJ1-1; D is uncertain. The CDR3 covers 13 residues. V was trimmed by 1 base and J by 1 base, leaving 4 bases between them. This CDR3 is CASSLGGNTEAFF. DNA of the CDR3: TGTGCCAGCAGTTTAGGAGGGAACACTGAAGCTTTCTTT.

The V call is TRBV3-1 (or the pseudogene TRBV3-2), the J call TRBJ2-2, with TRBD2 matching over 9 bases. J was trimmed by 0 bases and V by 2 bases; bases with no gene match: 7. Germline values: CDR1 LGHDT, CDR2 YNNKEL (reference sequence). This CDR3 is built from 18 residues. The CDR3 DNA follows: TGTGCCAGCAGCCAAATTATAGCGGGGGATTCGAACACCGGGGAGCTGTTTTTT. It codes for CASSQIIAGDSNTGELFF.

This clone has just one count. The rearrangement joins TRBV9 to TRBJ1-5, with D possibly TRBD1 on 6 matching bases. V was pared by 0 bases and J by 7 bases, with 14 bases between. The CDR3 is 15 amino acids. Germline V gene lookup returns CDR1 SGDLS and CDR2 YYNGEE. The CDR3 here is CASSVGGLVGQPQHF. The CDR3 nucleotides are TGTGCCAGCAGCGTAGGGGGGCTCGTGGGACAGCCCCAGCATTTT.

This chain uses TRBV13 with TRBJ2-3, with 10 bases that match TRBD2. The CDR3 is made up of 18 amino acids. CDR1 and CDR2 from the germline V gene are PRHDT and FYEKMQ (reference sequence). The ends lost 7 bases at V and 3 bases at J; junction bases unmatched: 16. CDR3 bases: TGTGCCAGCACTTCGCGGGGAGAGCGGGGGGGCCCTACAGATACGCAGTATTTT. Amino acid sequence: CASTSRGERGGPTDTQYF. The variable domain in full, completed from reference TRBV13 and TRBJ2-3, reads AAGVIQSPRHLIKEKRETATLKCYPIPRHDTVYWYQQGPGQDPQFLISFYEKMQSDKGSIPDRFSAQQFSDYHSELNMSSLELGDSALYFCASTSRGERGGPTDTQYFGPGTRLTVL.

The chain is built from TRBV2 and TRBJ1-1; D remains unclear. With 3 bases removed from V and 3 bases from J, the gap between germline ends came to 14 bases. The CDR3 extends over 15 amino acids. Germline loops: CDR1 SNHLY, CDR2 FYNNEI. The CDR3 sequence: CASSDAGRAYTEAFF. CDR3 nucleotide sequence: TGTGCCAGCAGTGACGCCGGGAGGGCGTACACTGAAGCTTTCTTT.

The chain joins TRBV7-6 to TRBJ2-7; possible D gene TRBD2, 6 bases. This CDR3 is 14 amino acids long. Germline V gives CDR1 SGHVS, CDR2 FNYEAQ. V was clipped by 5 bases and J by 0 bases, with 11 bases between them. The CDR3 loop is CASSLSGSSYEQYF. The DNA for the CDR3 is TGTGCCAGCAGCCTATCCGGGAGCTCCTACGAGCAGTACTTC.

The DNA of the CDR3 is TGTGCCAGCAGTTGGGTGGGGGGGGCGCCCAGCTACGAGCAGTACTTC. Protein sequence: CASSWVGGAPSYEQYF. This chain links TRBV28 with TRBJ2-7, with D maybe TRBD2 (7 bases). Germline CDR1 reads MDHEN; CDR2 reads SYDVKM. CDR3 size: 16 residues. V gave up 4 bases and J gave up 3 bases, with 19 bases separating them.

The V call is TRBV9, the J call TRBJ1-3; D possibly corresponds to TRBD1 (5 bases). Looked up from germline, CDR1 is SGDLS and CDR2 is YYNGEE. V was clipped by 2 bases and J by 4 bases, with 10 bases between them. CDR3 length: 14 amino acids. CDR3 sequence (DNA): TGTGCCAGCAGCGTGACAGTACAGGGAAACACCATATATTTT. Translating gives CASSVTVQGNTIYF. The entire variable domain, with the rest obtained from reference TRBV9 and TRBJ1-3, is as follows: DSGVTQTPKHLITATGQRVTLRCSPRSGDLSVYWYQQSLDQGLQFLIQYYNGEERAKGNILERFSAQQFPDLHSELNLSSLELGDSALYFCASSVTVQGNTIYFGEGSWLTVV.

This clone was seen only once. V gene TRBV5-6 combines with J gene TRBJ2-1, with TRBD1 matching 9 bases. Germline V lookup: CDR1 SGHDT, CDR2 YYEEEE. Trimming at V came to 3 bases and at J to 7 bases, leaving 8 bases not matched to a gene. The CDR3 runs 15 residues. The CDR3 bases are TGTGCCAGCAGCTGGACAGGGGTGGCAGGGAATGAGCAGTTCTTC. Encoded protein: CASSWTGVAGNEQFF. The full variable domain, its missing parts supplied by reference TRBV5-6 and TRBJ2-1, is DAGVTQSPTHLIKTRGQQVTLRCSPKSGHDTVSWYQQALGQGPQFIFQYYEEEERQRGNFPDRFSGHQFPNYSSELNVNALLLGDSALYLCASSWTGVAGNEQFFGPGTRLTVL.

The CDR3 sequence is CASSFSGGINGELFF. In DNA, the CDR3 is TGTGCCAGCAGTTTTAGTGGGGGGATTAACGGGGAGCTGTTTTTT. V gene TRBV6-5 combines with J gene TRBJ2-2, with a possible D match to TRBD2 (6 bases). The CDR3 is 15 residues long. V lost 4 bases, J lost 7 bases, and 16 bases lay in between. Germline V gene data show CDR1 as MNHEY and CDR2 as SVGAGI.

A few counts support this clone. J is TRBJ2-3 and V is TRBV4-3; TRBD1 agrees at 7 bases. Germline CDR1 and CDR2: LGHNA and YSLEER. The CDR3 totals 15 residues. V lost 2 bases and J lost 7; bases outside the gene matches: 9. The CDR3 loop is CASSQTETGHYTQYF. DNA of the CDR3: TGCGCCAGCAGCCAAACGGAGACAGGGCACTATACGCAGTATTTT.

The CDR3 protein is CASSLAWGTRGGAYNEQFF. The CDR3 nucleotides read TGTGCCAGCAGCTTAGCCTGGGGGACGAGGGGAGGGGCCTACAATGAGCAGTTCTTC. This chain uses TRBV7-8 with TRBJ2-1, with 7 bases lining up with TRBD2. CDR3 length equals 19 residues. Trimming cost V 0 bases and J 2 bases; bases outside gene matches: 13. Germline-derived CDR1 and CDR2 are SGHVS and FQNEAQ.

The rearrangement links TRBV9 to TRBJ1-6, with D possibly TRBD1 on 6 matching bases. This CDR3 spans 15 amino acids. Germline CDR1 and CDR2: SGDLS and YYNGEE. Trimming stripped 4 bases from V and 6 bases from J, with 14 bases between. The CDR3 DNA is TGTGCCAGCAGCCGACGGCCAGGGGTTAATTCACCCCTCCACTTT. It yields the protein CASSRRPGVNSPLHF.

The genes are TRBV3-1 (or the pseudogene TRBV3-2) and TRBJ2-6; no clear D. With 0 bases removed from V and 0 bases from J, the gap between germline ends came to 6 bases. There are 16 residues in the CDR3. Looked up from germline, CDR1 is LGHDT and CDR2 is YNNKEL (reference sequence). In DNA, the CDR3 is TGTGCCAGCAGCCAAGATCCGGTCTCTGGGGCCAACGTCCTGACTTTC. It encodes CASSQDPVSGANVLTF.

V and J are TRBV10-2 and TRBJ1-5, with 8 bases fitting TRBD1. V was pared by 6 bases and J by 1 base, with 2 bases of the junction left unmatched. Germline CDR1 WSHSY, CDR2 SAAADI. CDR3 length equals 14 residues. The DNA for the CDR3 is TGCGCCAGCAGACGGACAGGGAGCAATCAGCCCCAGCATTTT. Its translation: CASRRTGSNQPQHF.

The chain is built from TRBV7-8 and TRBJ2-1, with 9 nucleotides matching TRBD1. Looked up from germline, CDR1 is SGHVS and CDR2 is FQNEAQ. The CDR3 has 15 amino acids. The V gene end was trimmed by 4 bases and the J gene end by 7 bases; junction bases not matched to a gene: 8. CDR3 sequence reads: CASSSRRTGENEQFF. CDR3 DNA: TGTGCCAGCAGCTCCCGCCGGACAGGGGAGAATGAGCAGTTCTTC.

For this clone: Other DNA sequences of this sample code for an identical CDR3. V and J are TRBV4-1 and TRBJ2-7; no firm D call. Germline CDR1 reads MGHRA; CDR2 reads YSYEKL. There are 15 residues in the CDR3. V was shortened by 1 base and J by 2 bases, with 12 bases between the two germline ends. In DNA form, the CDR3 reads TGCGCCAGCAGCCAAGTTCGTCAGGCCACCTACGAGCAGTACTTC. Its protein is CASSQVRQATYEQYF.

This chain joins TRBV5-1 and TRBJ2-3; D might be TRBD2 (5 bases). Trimming removed 6 bases from V and 2 bases from J, with 13 bases in between. CDR3 length: 14 amino acids. CDR1 SGHRS and CDR2 YFSETQ come from the germline V gene. CDR3 protein: CASNERTNTDTQYF. In DNA form, the CDR3 reads TGCGCCAGCAACGAGCGGACGAACACAGATACGCAGTATTTT. Full variable domain (remainder filled in from reference TRBV5-1 and TRBJ2-3): KAGVTQTPRYLIKTRGQQVTLSCSPISGHRSVSWYQQTPGQGLQFLFEYFSETQRNKGNFPGRFSGRQFSNSRSEMNVSTLELGDSALYLCASNERTNTDTQYFGPGTRLTVL.

A few counts support this clone. The chain combines TRBV4-1 with TRBJ2-7; TRBD1 is a possible D gene (5 bases). Looked up from germline, CDR1 is MGHRA and CDR2 is YSYEKL. Trimming removed 0 bases from V and 1 base from J, with 10 bases in between. The CDR3 length is 15 residues. The CDR3 DNA reads as TGCGCCAGCAGCCAAGACAGGGCTAATTCCTACGAGCAGTACTTC. It translates to CASSQDRANSYEQYF.

With respect to this clone: A read error may be the cause here, since a much bigger clone is one base away. The same CDR3 can be traced to other DNA sequences in this sample. The chain recombines TRBV18 with TRBJ1-2; D gene uncertain. CDR1 and CDR2 (germline): KGHSH, LQKENI. The CDR3 has 14 residues. Trimming took off 0 bases at V and 1 base at J, with 6 bases between the two ends. CDR3 nucleotides: TGTGCCAGCTCACCACCAACAGTTAACTATGGCTACACCTTC. It codes for CASSPPTVNYGYTF.